A single sample gave rise to the 21 T cell receptor beta chains below, sequenced in a study of CD8 T cells in ankylosing spondylitis. TCRdb ran MiXCR on the 5' RACE reads and lists one entry per CDR3 protein. The sample holds about 130,000 distinct CDR3 sequences, around 8.5% seen once. The sample was blood, either unsorted or a sorted T cell fraction (not recorded which). These receptors originate from a male donor with ankylosing spondylitis or in good health (not recorded which).

This clonotype came up many times. This chain uses TRBV29-1 with TRBJ2-7, with TRBD2 matching over 13 bases. The germline CDR1 and CDR2 sequences are SQVTM and ANQGSEA. The CDR3 is 12 amino acids. The CDR3 DNA sequence: TGCAGCGTCTTAGGACTAGCGGGAGAAAGATTTGTC. As protein: CSVLGLAGERFV.

This clonotype was picked up many times. CDR3 in DNA: TGTGCCAGCAGTCGCCGGGAGGGAGGATTCTACAATGAGCAGTTCTTC. Encoded protein: CASSRREGGFYNEQFF. The rearrangement links TRBV6-2 or TRBV6-3 to TRBJ2-1, with 8 bases matching TRBD2. V lost 5 bases, J lost 3 bases, and 9 bases stayed unmatched. There are 16 residues in the CDR3. Germline V CDR1 and CDR2: MNHEY, SVGEGT.

This clonotype was recorded many times. The chain combines TRBV12-3 or TRBV12-4 with TRBJ2-1; TRBD2 aligns across 11 bases. This CDR3 has 16 residues. J lost 9 bases, V lost 7 bases, and 14 bases had no gene match. Written as DNA, the CDR3 is TGTGCCAGCACACCGGCTTATAGTAGCGGGAGGGCTGAGCAGTTCTTC. Its protein is CASTPAYSSGRAEQFF.

At least ten counts were recorded for this clonotype. The gene calls are TRBV7-2 and TRBJ2-3; D is undetermined. The V end lost 0 bases, the J end lost 2 bases, and 3 bases lay between the germline ends. The germline V gene encodes CDR1 SGHTA and CDR2 FQGNSA. The CDR3 consists of 13 residues. The CDR3 reads CASSLATTDTQYF. In nucleotides, the CDR3 is TGTGCCAGCAGCTTAGCCACCACAGATACGCAGTATTTT.

The chain has TRBV20-1 and TRBJ2-5; 8 positions agree with TRBD1. The V gene's germline CDR1 is DFQATT and CDR2 SNEGSKA (reference sequence). The V and J ends lost 3 bases and 4 bases, in that order; junction bases with no gene match: 10. This CDR3 is built from 15 residues. The CDR3 nucleotides read TGCAGTGCTAGGTCTGGACAGGGTTTCTCAGAGACCCAGTACTTC. The encoded protein is CSARSGQGFSETQYF.

This clonotype was seen at least ten times. The chain combines TRBV5-5 with TRBJ2-5, with 10 bases that match TRBD2. The CDR3 consists of 17 residues. The V and J ends lost 0 bases and 0 bases, in that order; junction bases with no gene match: 5. CDR1 is SGHKS and CDR2 is YYEKEE in the germline V gene (reference sequence). The CDR3 loop reads CASSLDGAGGYQETQYF. As DNA, the CDR3 is TGTGCCAGCAGCTTGGACGGAGCGGGAGGGTACCAAGAGACCCAGTACTTC. The whole variable domain, remainder taken from reference TRBV5-5 and TRBJ2-5, is DAGVTQSPTHLIKTRGQQVTLRCSPISGHKSVSWYQQVLGQGPQFIFQYYEKEERGRGNFPDRFSARQFPNYSSELNVNALLLGDSALYLCASSLDGAGGYQETQYFGPGTRLLVL.

This clonotype was observed a handful of times. This rearrangement joins TRBV5-1 to TRBJ2-5; D is ambiguous. Germline V gene lookup returns CDR1 SGHRS and CDR2 YFSETQ. V was cut by 4 bases and J by 4 bases, with 17 bases left in between. This CDR3 region has 15 residues. The CDR3: CASSPLGTDRETQYF. CDR3 in DNA: TGCGCCAGCAGCCCCCTCGGCACTGACCGAGAGACCCAGTACTTC.

The chain joins TRBV4-2 to TRBJ2-5; possibly TRBD1 for D (6 bases). The V end lost 4 bases, the J end lost 5 bases, and 14 bases lay between the germline ends. This CDR3 has 14 amino acids. Germline-derived CDR1 and CDR2 are LGHNA and YNFKEQ. CDR3 residues: CASSPTQGRETQYF. Here the CDR3 DNA reads TGTGCCAGCAGCCCTACACAGGGAAGGGAGACCCAGTACTTC.

This clonotype was seen a few times. V gene TRBV24-1 combines with J gene TRBJ2-7; D possibly corresponds to TRBD1 (5 bases). Per the germline V gene, CDR1 is KGHDR and CDR2 is SFDVKD. The V end was cut by 9 bases, the J end by 6 bases, with 20 bases between. The CDR3 loop spans 14 amino acids. The CDR3 DNA sequence: TGTGCCACCGCCCCCAGGGTTTGGGTGGGCGAGCAGTACTTC. Translating gives CATAPRVWVGEQYF.

This clonotype was counted at least ten times. The V and J genes are TRBV3-1 and TRBJ2-2; TRBD2 is a possible D gene (6 bases). V gave up 5 bases and J gave up 3 bases, with 16 bases separating them. This CDR3 is 16 amino acids long. Germline CDR1 and CDR2: LGHDT and YNNKEL (reference sequence). The CDR3 is CASSTRSRLDTGELFF. CDR3 nucleotides: TGTGCCAGCAGCACCCGCAGTAGACTAGACACCGGGGAGCTGTTTTTT.

This clonotype was recorded many times. The gene calls are TRBV11-2 and TRBJ2-7, with 10 bases aligning to TRBD2. Losses at the gene ends were 2 bases for V and 1 base for J; bases not matched to a gene: 14. This CDR3 has 19 residues. CDR1 is SGHAT, CDR2 FQNNGV, per germline. DNA of the CDR3: TGTGCCAGCAGCTTATCTCTCCCTCTACTAGCGGGAACTTCCTACGAGCAGTACTTC. Translating it yields CASSLSLPLLAGTSYEQYF. Full variable domain (missing parts from reference TRBV11-2 and TRBJ2-7): EAGVAQSPRYKIIEKRQSVAFWCNPISGHATLYWYQQILGQGPKLLIQFQNNGVVDDSQLPKDRFSAERLKGVDSTLKIQPAKLEDSAVYLCASSLSLPLLAGTSYEQYFGPGTRLTVT.

This clonotype has at least ten counts. This chain uses TRBV5-1 with TRBJ2-7; 8 positions agree with TRBD2. The germline V gene encodes CDR1 SGHRS and CDR2 YFSETQ. J was trimmed by 5 bases and V by 6 bases; bases with no gene match: 10. This CDR3 is 14 amino acids long. In nucleotides, the CDR3 is TGCGCCAGCAATCGACTAACGGGGGGGGACGAGCAGTACTTC. Its protein is CASNRLTGGDEQYF.

This clonotype was found many times. The genes are TRBV20-1 and TRBJ2-1; no firm D call. The V gene's germline CDR1 is DFQATT and CDR2 SNEGSKA (reference sequence). The CDR3 has 13 amino acids. Trimming removed 2 bases from V and 9 bases from J, with 14 bases in between. Here the CDR3 reads CSARSVSFGEQFF. The CDR3 region has the DNA TGCAGTGCTAGATCTGTTTCCTTCGGTGAGCAGTTCTTC.

The chain combines TRBV4-3 with TRBJ1-2, with 7 bases that match TRBD1. Germline V CDR1 and CDR2: LGHNA, YSLEER. The J segment lost 5 bases and the V segment lost 0 bases, leaving 12 bases of the junction unmatched. This CDR3 is built from 17 residues. The DNA of the CDR3 is TGCGCCAGCAGCCAAGACAACGGGGACAGAGGGCTGTATGGCTACACCTTC. It yields the protein CASSQDNGDRGLYGYTF.

This clonotype was seen a handful of times. The rearrangement uses TRBV7-2 and TRBJ2-1; D possibly uses TRBD1 or TRBD2 (5 bases each). Trimming removed 8 bases from V and 7 bases from J, with 21 bases in between. CDR1 and CDR2 (germline): SGHTA, FQGNSA. The CDR3 consists of 15 residues. This CDR3 is CASLVRDGVENEQFF. The DNA for the CDR3 is TGTGCCAGCCTCGTAAGGGACGGCGTGGAGAATGAGCAGTTCTTC.

The sample holds many counts of this clonotype. The chain couples TRBV20-1 to TRBJ2-1; weak D call: TRBD1 (6 bases). The germline CDR1 and CDR2 sequences are DFQATT and SNEGSKA (reference sequence). The CDR3 has 14 residues. V was pared by 3 bases and J by 10 bases, with 19 bases between. In DNA form, the CDR3 reads TGCAGTGCTAGGGAGAACCTACAGGGCAAGGAGCAGTTCTTC. This codes for CSARENLQGKEQFF.

This clonotype was counted many times. V gene TRBV6-1 combines with J gene TRBJ2-3; 7 bases are shared with TRBD1. The length of the CDR3 is 14 residues. Unmatched junction bases numbered 9, after V lost 11 bases and J lost 1 base. The V gene's germline CDR1 is MNHNS and CDR2 SASEGT. In nucleotides, the CDR3 is TGTGCCTCCGGCCCGGACAGGCGCACAGATACGCAGTATTTT. Translating gives CASGPDRRTDTQYF.

A remark on this clonotype: The junction does not match germline at one end; this may be a read error. The chain uses TRBV2 and TRBJ2-7, with D unclear. The germline gives CDR1 SNHLY, CDR2 FYNNEI. CDR3 length equals 13 residues. The CDR3 coding sequence is TGTGCCAACAGTGTACGGTGGACCTACGAGCAGTACTTC. Translating it yields CANSVRWTYEQYF.

This clonotype turned up a few times. J is TRBJ1-1 and V is TRBV30, with unresolved D. The V and J ends lost 4 bases and 10 bases respectively, with 16 bases between them. Germline V gene data show CDR1 as GTSNPN and CDR2 as SVGIG (reference sequence). CDR3 length: 12 residues. The CDR3 DNA is TGTGCCTGGAAGCCCCGAGGGCATGGAGCTTTCTTT. This sequence encodes CAWKPRGHGAFF.

V is TRBV11-2 and J is TRBJ1-5; 7 nucleotides align to TRBD1. After removal of 2 bases from V and 2 bases from J, the junction contained 12 bases not matched to a gene. Germline V gene sequence: CDR1 SGHAT, CDR2 FQNNGV. The CDR3 sequence is 18 residues long. CDR3 nucleotides: TGTGCCAGCAGCTTACACGCAGGGGGTGGATTTGGCAATCAGCCCCAGCATTTT. Protein product: CASSLHAGGGFGNQPQHF.

This clonotype was seen repeatedly, ten times or more. V and J are TRBV18 and TRBJ2-7, with unresolved D. Trimming shortened V by 1 base and J by 0 bases, and 7 bases separated the two germline ends. The CDR3 is 14 amino acids. Looked up from germline, CDR1 is KGHSH and CDR2 is LQKENI. CDR3 sequence reads: CASSPQGNSYEQYF. As DNA, the CDR3 is TGTGCCAGCTCACCACAGGGTAACTCCTACGAGCAGTACTTC.